These 21 T cell receptor beta chains originate from one sample sequenced in a study of T cell changes during pregnancy in multiple sclerosis. Sequencing used immunoSEQ multiplex PCR; TCRdb keeps in-frame clones, though not all of them. The sample holds tens of thousands of clones, approximately 94% seen once. The sequenced sample was peripheral blood, obtained in the third trimester of pregnancy. Every receptor here comes from a female donor with multiple sclerosis, enrolled in a pregnancy study.

CDR3 coding DNA: TGTGCCAGCACCACGACTACGAACACCGGGGAGCTGTTTTTT. Translated, it gives CASTTTTNTGELFF. The chain is built from TRBV9 and TRBJ2-2; D may be TRBD2 (5 bases). Germline-derived CDR1 and CDR2 are SGDLS and YYNGEE. The CDR3 sequence is 14 residues long. V was pared by 6 bases and J by 0 bases, with 9 bases between.

The chain links TRBV28 to TRBJ1-1; TRBD1 is a possible D gene (6 bases). This CDR3 spans 14 amino acids. The germline CDR1 and CDR2 sequences are MDHEN and SYDVKM. The germline V and J ends were trimmed by 3 bases and 0 bases, with 8 bases remaining between them. The CDR3: CASSFRGLNTEAFF. The CDR3 coding sequence is TGTGCCAGCAGTTTCAGGGGCCTGAACACTGAAGCTTTCTTT.

This clone has just one count. The chain is built from TRBV15 and TRBJ1-2, with TRBD1 matching 7 bases. The length of the CDR3 is 17 residues. The junction had 14 bases not matched to a gene; V was cut back by 3 bases and J by 4 bases. The germline V gene has CDR1 LNHNV and CDR2 YYDKDF (reference sequence). This CDR3 is CATSRDGTEVYLYGYTF. As DNA, the CDR3 is TGTGCCACCAGCAGGGACGGGACAGAGGTTTATCTCTATGGCTACACCTTC.

V gene TRBV27 combines with J gene TRBJ2-7, with D unresolved. V shed 2 bases and J shed 0 bases, with 8 bases lying between them. The CDR3 loop spans 14 amino acids. In germline, CDR1 is MNHEY, CDR2 SMNVEV (reference sequence). The CDR3 nucleotides read TGTGCCAGCAGTTTAAACAGAAACTCCTACGAGCAGTACTTC. Translated: CASSLNRNSYEQYF.

The chain joins TRBV5-6 to TRBJ2-7; TRBD1 might be the D (5 bases). The germline V and J ends were trimmed by 0 bases and 5 bases, with 12 bases remaining between them. The CDR3 length is 14 residues. Germline V CDR1 and CDR2: SGHDT, YYEEEE. The CDR3 loop reads CASSLGQGMDEQYF. The CDR3, as DNA: TGTGCCAGCAGCTTGGGTCAGGGAATGGACGAGCAGTACTTC.

This clone was detected once. The chain carries TRBV19 and TRBJ1-4, with 8 bases that match TRBD1. The CDR3 is 18 amino acids. The germline CDR1 and CDR2 sequences are LNHDA and SQIVND (reference sequence). Trimming removed 7 bases from V and 2 bases from J; junction bases left unmatched: 15. CDR3 sequence reads: CASMRTGQGRSTNEKLFF. DNA for the CDR3: TGTGCCAGTATGAGAACTGGACAGGGACGTTCCACTAATGAAAAACTGTTTTTT.

The chain links TRBV11-2 to TRBJ2-2; D might be TRBD1 (6 bases). The CDR3 has 14 amino acids. V was trimmed by 5 bases and J by 9 bases, leaving 16 bases between them. CDR1 is SGHAT and CDR2 is FQNNGV in the germline V gene. Here the CDR3 DNA reads TGTGCCAGCAGCGGAACAGGGTTCGCCCGGGAGCTGTTTTTT. Amino acids: CASSGTGFARELFF.

V gene TRBV6-5 combines with J gene TRBJ1-1; weak D call: TRBD1 (5 bases). The V gene lost 4 bases and the J gene lost 4 bases, with 19 bases spanning the gap. Germline V gene data show CDR1 as MNHEY and CDR2 as SVGAGI. This CDR3 is 16 amino acids long. CDR3 sequence reads: CASSWGVGGEGTEAFF. CDR3 in DNA: TGTGCCAGCAGTTGGGGTGTGGGGGGTGAGGGCACTGAAGCTTTCTTT.

The V call is TRBV5-6, the J call TRBJ2-3, with no clear D. Looked up from germline, CDR1 is SGHDT and CDR2 is YYEEEE. The CDR3 spans 12 residues. The germline V and J ends were trimmed by 3 bases and 0 bases, with 2 bases remaining between them. Here the CDR3 DNA reads TGTGCCAGCAGCTCTAGCACAGATACGCAGTATTTT. Amino acids: CASSSSTDTQYF.

This chain connects TRBV2 to TRBJ1-2; tentatively, D is TRBD1 (5 bases). CDR1 is SNHLY, CDR2 FYNNEI, per germline. This CDR3 region has 14 residues. Deletions cut 3 bases from V and 5 bases from J, with 13 bases between. CDR3 coding DNA: TGTGCCAGCAGTGACTGGCAGGGCCTTTATGGCTACACCTTC. It yields the protein CASSDWQGLYGYTF.

This chain connects TRBV5-6 to TRBJ1-4, with TRBD1 matching over 7 bases. This CDR3 has 15 residues. The ends lost 2 bases at V and 0 bases at J; junction bases unmatched: 1. Per germline, CDR1 SGHDT and CDR2 YYEEEE. The CDR3 DNA reads as TGTGCCAGCAGCTTCGGGACAGCAACTAATGAAAAACTGTTTTTT. Protein product: CASSFGTATNEKLFF.

The gene calls are TRBV7-9 and TRBJ2-5; the match to TRBD2 covers 13 bases. Germline CDR1 and CDR2: SEHNR and FQNEAQ (reference sequence). The V gene end was trimmed by 8 bases and the J gene end by 2 bases; junction bases not matched to a gene: 5. CDR3 length: 15 residues. CDR3 sequence (DNA): TGTGCCAGCCGTGGACTAGCGGGGGTTCAAGAGACCCAGTACTTC. Its translation: CASRGLAGVQETQYF.

This chain uses TRBV18 with TRBJ2-7, with D possibly TRBD2 on 6 matching bases. Germline CDR1 and CDR2: KGHSH and LQKENI. There are 13 residues in the CDR3. Trimming pared 4 bases from V and 5 bases from J, leaving 12 bases between. The CDR3 nucleotides are TGTGCCAGCTCACTAGGGACTCGCGACGAGCAGTACTTC. Protein product: CASSLGTRDEQYF.

Only one count was recorded for this clone. The V gene is TRBV5-1, the J gene TRBJ2-7; TRBD2 matches 7 bases. CDR1 SGHRS and CDR2 YFSETQ come from the germline V gene. V was clipped by 0 bases and J by 1 base; unmatched bases: 4. This CDR3 comprises 15 residues. For the CDR3, the DNA is TGCGCCAGCAGCTTGGAGCAGGGAGGGTCCTACGAGCAGTACTTC. Protein sequence: CASSLEQGGSYEQYF.

With regard to this clone: At one boundary the junction diverges from the germline segment, which might be a read error. The chain joins TRBV5-4 to TRBJ1-3; TRBD1 agrees at 9 bases. The germline gives CDR1 SGHNT, CDR2 YYREEE (reference sequence). The CDR3 length is 15 residues. The CDR3 is CASSLGTGSGNTIYF. DNA for the CDR3: TGTGCCAGCAGTTTGGGGACAGGGTCTGGAAACACCATATATTTT. Drawing the rest from reference TRBV5-4 and TRBJ1-3, the complete variable domain is ETGVTQSPTHLIKTRGQQVTLRCSSQSGHNTVSWYQQALGQGPQFIFQYYREEENGRGNFPPRFSGLQFPNYSSELNVNALELDDSALYLCASSLGTGSGNTIYFGEGSWLTVV.

The chain has TRBV10-3 and TRBJ1-3, with D possibly matching TRBD1 (6 bases). Trimming stripped 10 bases from V and 0 bases from J, with 16 bases between. The germline CDR1 and CDR2 sequences are ENHRY and SYGVKD. The CDR3 spans 15 residues. The CDR3 sequence is CATEGGGTSGNTIYF. The CDR3 coding sequence is TGTGCCACCGAAGGGGGGGGCACCTCTGGAAACACCATATATTTT.

This chain uses TRBV11-2 with TRBJ2-1; 8 bases agree with TRBD2. The CDR3 consists of 16 residues. Germline loops: CDR1 SGHAT, CDR2 FQNNGV. The trim removed 1 base at V and 7 bases at J, leaving 9 bases unmatched. The CDR3 DNA is TGTGCCAGCAGCTTAGTGATAGGCGGGGGGAAGAATGAGCAGTTCTTC. Protein: CASSLVIGGGKNEQFF.

The chain has TRBV10-3 and TRBJ1-4, with 9 bases aligning to TRBD1. The CDR3 has 15 residues. Germline CDR1 reads ENHRY; CDR2 reads SYGVKD. The junction had 3 bases not matched to a gene; V was cut back by 2 bases and J by 5 bases. CDR3 DNA sequence: TGTGCCATCAGTGAGCCGGGACAGGGAAATGAAAAACTGTTTTTT. It codes for CAISEPGQGNEKLFF.

The gene calls are TRBV6-1 and TRBJ2-3, with 7 bases fitting TRBD1. The junction had 7 bases not matched to a gene; V was cut back by 5 bases and J by 2 bases. Germline V gene sequence: CDR1 MNHNS, CDR2 SASEGT. The CDR3 sequence is 15 residues long. This chain's CDR3 is CASSKTGWDTDTQYF. The DNA for the CDR3 is TGTGCCAGCAGTAAGACAGGGTGGGACACAGATACGCAGTATTTT.

The V and J genes are TRBV9 and TRBJ2-3; D is perhaps TRBD2 (5 bases). V lost 0 bases and J 2 bases, leaving 13 bases between the germline ends. Germline V gene lookup returns CDR1 SGDLS and CDR2 YYNGEE. The CDR3 totals 16 residues. CDR3 region: CASSVDLGGDTDTQYF. For the CDR3, the DNA is TGTGCCAGCAGCGTAGATCTAGGAGGCGACACAGATACGCAGTATTTT.

The genes are TRBV13 and TRBJ1-2; D is unclear. CDR3 length: 13 amino acids. The germline V gene encodes CDR1 PRHDT and CDR2 FYEKMQ (reference sequence). The V end was cut by 5 bases, the J end by 8 bases, with 15 bases between. CDR3 nucleotide sequence: TGTGCCAGCAGCCCCATGGCGGGCGCCGGCTACACCTTC. Translating gives CASSPMAGAGYTF.